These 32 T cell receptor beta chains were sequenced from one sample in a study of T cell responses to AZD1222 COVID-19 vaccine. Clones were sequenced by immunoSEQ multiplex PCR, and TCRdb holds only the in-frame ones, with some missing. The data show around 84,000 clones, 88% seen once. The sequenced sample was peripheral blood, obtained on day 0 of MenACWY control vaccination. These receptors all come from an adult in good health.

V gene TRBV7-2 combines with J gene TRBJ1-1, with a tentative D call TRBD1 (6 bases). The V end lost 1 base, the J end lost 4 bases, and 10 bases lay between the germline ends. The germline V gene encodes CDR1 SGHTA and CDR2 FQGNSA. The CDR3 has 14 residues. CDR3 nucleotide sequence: TGTGCCAGCAGCTTAGAAAGGGGGGTCACTGAAGCTTTCTTT. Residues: CASSLERGVTEAFF.

CDR3 coding DNA: TGTGCCAGCAGCCAAGATCCGGACAGAAACAATCAGCCCCAGCATTTT. Translated, it gives CASSQDPDRNNQPQHF. This chain uses TRBV4-2 with TRBJ1-5; perhaps TRBD1 as D (6 bases). This CDR3 has 16 amino acids. The germline V gene has CDR1 LGHNA and CDR2 YNFKEQ. Trimming shortened V by 0 bases and J by 3 bases, and 12 bases separated the two germline ends.

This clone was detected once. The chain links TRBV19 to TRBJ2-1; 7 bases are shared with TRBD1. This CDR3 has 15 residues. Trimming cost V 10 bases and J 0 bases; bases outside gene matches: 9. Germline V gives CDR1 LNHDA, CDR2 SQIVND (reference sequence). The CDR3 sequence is CATKGAWGSYNEQFF. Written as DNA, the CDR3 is TGTGCCACCAAGGGGGCTTGGGGCTCCTACAATGAGCAGTTCTTC.

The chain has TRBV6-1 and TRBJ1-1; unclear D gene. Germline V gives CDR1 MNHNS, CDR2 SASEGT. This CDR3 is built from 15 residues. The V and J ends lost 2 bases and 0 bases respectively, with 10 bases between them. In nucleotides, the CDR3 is TGTGCCAGCAGTGAATTGCTGTCAATGAACACTGAAGCTTTCTTT. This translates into CASSELLSMNTEAFF.

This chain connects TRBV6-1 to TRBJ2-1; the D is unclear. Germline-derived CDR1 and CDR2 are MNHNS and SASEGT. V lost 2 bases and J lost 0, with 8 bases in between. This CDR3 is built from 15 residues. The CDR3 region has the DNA TGTGCCAGCAGTGAACGAGATCTCTCCTACAATGAGCAGTTCTTC. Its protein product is CASSERDLSYNEQFF.

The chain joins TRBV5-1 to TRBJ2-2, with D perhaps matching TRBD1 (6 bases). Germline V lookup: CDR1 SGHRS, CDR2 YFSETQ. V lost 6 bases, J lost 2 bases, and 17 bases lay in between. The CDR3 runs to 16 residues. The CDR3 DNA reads TGCGCCAGCAAGGTTCCGGGACAACCCAACACCGGGGAGCTGTTTTTT. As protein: CASKVPGQPNTGELFF. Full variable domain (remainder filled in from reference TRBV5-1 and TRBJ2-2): KAGVTQTPRYLIKTRGQQVTLSCSPISGHRSVSWYQQTPGQGLQFLFEYFSETQRNKGNFPGRFSGRQFSNSRSEMNVSTLELGDSALYLCASKVPGQPNTGELFFGEGSRLTVL.

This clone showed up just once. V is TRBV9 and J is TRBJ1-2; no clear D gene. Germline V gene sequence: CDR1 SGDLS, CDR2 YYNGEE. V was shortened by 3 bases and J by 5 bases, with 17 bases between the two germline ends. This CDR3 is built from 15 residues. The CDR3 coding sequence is TGTGCCAGCAGCGCAACCCAGGACGGGCCTTATGGCTACACCTTC. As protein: CASSATQDGPYGYTF.

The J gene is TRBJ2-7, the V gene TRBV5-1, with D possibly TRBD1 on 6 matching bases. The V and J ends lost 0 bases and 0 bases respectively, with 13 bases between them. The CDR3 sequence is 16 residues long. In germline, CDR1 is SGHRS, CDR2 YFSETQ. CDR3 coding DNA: TGCGCCAGCAGCTTGGGGGGACGGACAGACTCCTACGAGCAGTACTTC. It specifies CASSLGGRTDSYEQYF.

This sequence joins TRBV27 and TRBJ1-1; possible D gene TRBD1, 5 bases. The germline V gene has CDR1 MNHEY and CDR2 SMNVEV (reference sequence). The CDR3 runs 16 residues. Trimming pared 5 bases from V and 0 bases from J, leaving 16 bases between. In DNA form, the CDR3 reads TGTGCCAGCAGTCAATCCGGACGGGGCGTGAACACTGAAGCTTTCTTT. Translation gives CASSQSGRGVNTEAFF.

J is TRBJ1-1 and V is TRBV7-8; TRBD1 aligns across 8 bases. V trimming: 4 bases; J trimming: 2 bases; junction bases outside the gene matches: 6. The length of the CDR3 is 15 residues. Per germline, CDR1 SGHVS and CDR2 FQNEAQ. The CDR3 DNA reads TGTGCCAGCAGCTGGGCGACAGGGGAAAACACTGAAGCTTTCTTT. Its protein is CASSWATGENTEAFF.

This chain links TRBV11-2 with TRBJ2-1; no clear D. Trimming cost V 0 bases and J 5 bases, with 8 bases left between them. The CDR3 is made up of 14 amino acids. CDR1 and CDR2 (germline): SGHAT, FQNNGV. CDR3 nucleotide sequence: TGTGCCAGCAGCTTAGATGTAGCCAACAATGAGCAGTTCTTC. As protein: CASSLDVANNEQFF.

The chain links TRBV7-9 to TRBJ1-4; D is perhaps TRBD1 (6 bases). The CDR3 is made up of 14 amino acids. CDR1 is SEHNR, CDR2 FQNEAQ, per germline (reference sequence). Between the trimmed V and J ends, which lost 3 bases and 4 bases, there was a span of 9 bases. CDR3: CASSFGQSNEKLFF. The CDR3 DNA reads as TGTGCCAGCAGCTTCGGACAGAGTAATGAAAAACTGTTTTTT.

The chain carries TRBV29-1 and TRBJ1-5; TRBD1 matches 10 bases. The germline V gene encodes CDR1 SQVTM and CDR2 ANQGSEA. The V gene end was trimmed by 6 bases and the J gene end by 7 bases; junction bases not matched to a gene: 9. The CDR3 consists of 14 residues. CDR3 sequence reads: CSVGDRGKDQPQHF. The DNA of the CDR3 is TGCAGCGTGGGGGACAGGGGAAAGGACCAGCCCCAGCATTTT. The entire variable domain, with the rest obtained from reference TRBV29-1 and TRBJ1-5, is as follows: SAVISQKPSRDICQRGTSLTIQCQVDSQVTMMFWYRQQPGQSLTLIATANQGSEATYESGFVIDKFPISRPNLTFSTLTVSNMSPEDSSIYLCSVGDRGKDQPQHFGDGTRLSIL.

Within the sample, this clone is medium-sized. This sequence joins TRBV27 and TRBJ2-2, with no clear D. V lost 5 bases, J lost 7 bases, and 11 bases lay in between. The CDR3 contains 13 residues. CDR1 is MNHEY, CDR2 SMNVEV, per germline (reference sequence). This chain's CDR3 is CASSLRPDGELFF. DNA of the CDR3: TGTGCCAGCAGTCTCCGCCCGGACGGGGAGCTGTTTTTT.

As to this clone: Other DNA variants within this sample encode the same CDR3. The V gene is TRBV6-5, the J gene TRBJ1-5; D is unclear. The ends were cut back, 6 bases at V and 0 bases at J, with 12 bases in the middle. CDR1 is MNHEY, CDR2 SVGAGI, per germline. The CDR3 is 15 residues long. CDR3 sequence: CASRPPGSSNQPQHF. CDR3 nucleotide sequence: TGTGCCAGCAGGCCTCCGGGGTCTAGCAATCAGCCCCAGCATTTT.

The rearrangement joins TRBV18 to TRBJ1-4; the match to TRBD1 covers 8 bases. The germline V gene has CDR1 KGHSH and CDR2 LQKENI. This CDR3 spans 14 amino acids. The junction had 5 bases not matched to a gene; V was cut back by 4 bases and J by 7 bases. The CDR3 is CASSLDRVSEKLFF. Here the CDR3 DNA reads TGTGCCAGCTCACTGGACAGGGTTTCTGAAAAACTGTTTTTT. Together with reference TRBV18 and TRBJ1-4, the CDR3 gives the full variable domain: NAGVMQNPRHLVRRRGQEARLRCSPMKGHSHVYWYRQLPEEGLKFMVYLQKENIIDESGMPKERFSAEFPKEGPSILRIQQVVRGDSAAYFCASSLDRVSEKLFFGSGTQLSVL.

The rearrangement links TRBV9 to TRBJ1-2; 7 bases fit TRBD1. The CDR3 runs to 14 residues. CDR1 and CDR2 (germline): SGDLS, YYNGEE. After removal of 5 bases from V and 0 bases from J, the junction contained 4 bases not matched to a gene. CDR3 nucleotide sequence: TGTGCCAGCAGAAGACAGGGCCCTAACTATGGCTACACCTTC. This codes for CASRRQGPNYGYTF.

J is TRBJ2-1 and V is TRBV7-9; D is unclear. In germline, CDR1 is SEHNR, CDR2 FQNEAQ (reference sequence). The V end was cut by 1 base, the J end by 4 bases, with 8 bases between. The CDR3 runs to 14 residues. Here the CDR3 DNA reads TGTGCCAGCAGCTTAGAGTGGGGATACAATGAGCAGTTCTTC. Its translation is CASSLEWGYNEQFF.

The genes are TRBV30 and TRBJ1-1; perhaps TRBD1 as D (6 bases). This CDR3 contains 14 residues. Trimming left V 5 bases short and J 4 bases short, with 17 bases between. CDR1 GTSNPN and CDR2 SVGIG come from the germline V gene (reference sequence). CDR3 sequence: CAWVTGLTGTEAFF. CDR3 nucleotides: TGTGCCTGGGTGACAGGTCTCACGGGCACTGAAGCTTTCTTT.

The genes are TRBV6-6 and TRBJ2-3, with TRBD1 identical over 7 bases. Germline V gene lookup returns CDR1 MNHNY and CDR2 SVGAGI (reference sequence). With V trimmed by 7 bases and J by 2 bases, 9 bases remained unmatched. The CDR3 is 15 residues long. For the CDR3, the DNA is TGTGCCAGCAACCTGAACAGGGGATCCACAGATACGCAGTATTTT. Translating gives CASNLNRGSTDTQYF.

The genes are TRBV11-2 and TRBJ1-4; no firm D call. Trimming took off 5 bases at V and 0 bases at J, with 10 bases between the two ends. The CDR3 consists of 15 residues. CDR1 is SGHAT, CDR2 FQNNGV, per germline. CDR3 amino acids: CASSPFGTTNEKLFF. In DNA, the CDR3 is TGTGCCAGCAGCCCCTTCGGAACAACTAATGAAAAACTGTTTTTT. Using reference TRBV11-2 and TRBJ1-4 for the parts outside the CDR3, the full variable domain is EAGVAQSPRYKIIEKRQSVAFWCNPISGHATLYWYQQILGQGPKLLIQFQNNGVVDDSQLPKDRFSAERLKGVDSTLKIQPAKLEDSAVYLCASSPFGTTNEKLFFGSGTQLSVL.

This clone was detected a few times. The CDR3 region is CASSLTGDFNYGYTF. CDR3 in DNA: TGTGCCAGCAGCTTGACAGGGGACTTTAACTATGGCTACACCTTC. The gene calls are TRBV13 and TRBJ1-2; 8 positions agree with TRBD1. This CDR3 comprises 15 residues. The V gene end was trimmed by 3 bases and the J gene end by 1 base; junction bases not matched to a gene: 4. CDR1 is PRHDT and CDR2 is FYEKMQ in the germline V gene (reference sequence).

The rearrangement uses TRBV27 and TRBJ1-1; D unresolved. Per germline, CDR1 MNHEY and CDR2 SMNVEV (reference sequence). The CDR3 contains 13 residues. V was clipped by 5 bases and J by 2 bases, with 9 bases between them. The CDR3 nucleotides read TGTGCCAGCAGTGCCCCGGGAAACACTGAAGCTTTCTTT. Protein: CASSAPGNTEAFF.

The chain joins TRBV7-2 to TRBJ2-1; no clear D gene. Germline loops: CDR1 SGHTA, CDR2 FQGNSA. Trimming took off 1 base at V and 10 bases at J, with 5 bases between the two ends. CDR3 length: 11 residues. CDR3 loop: CASSLEGEQFF. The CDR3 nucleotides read TGTGCCAGCAGCTTAGAAGGGGAGCAGTTCTTC.

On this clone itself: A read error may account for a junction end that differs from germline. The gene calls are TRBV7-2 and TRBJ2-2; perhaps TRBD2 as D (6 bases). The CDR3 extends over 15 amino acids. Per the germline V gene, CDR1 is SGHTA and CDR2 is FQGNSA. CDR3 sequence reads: CVSSTYGGDTGELFF. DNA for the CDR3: TGTGTCAGCAGCACCTACGGGGGAGACACCGGGGAGCTGTTTTTT.

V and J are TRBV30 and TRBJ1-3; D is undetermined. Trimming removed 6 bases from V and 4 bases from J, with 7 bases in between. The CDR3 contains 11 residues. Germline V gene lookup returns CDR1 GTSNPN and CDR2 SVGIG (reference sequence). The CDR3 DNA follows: TGTGCCTGCAGATCCGGAAACACCATATATTTT. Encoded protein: CACRSGNTIYF.

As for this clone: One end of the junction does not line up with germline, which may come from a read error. The CDR3 nucleotides read TGTGCCTGGAGTGTATTGGGCCAAGGGACCCAGTACTTC. Encoded protein: CAWSVLGQGTQYF. The V gene is TRBV30, the J gene TRBJ2-5; D is undetermined. The CDR3 spans 13 residues. CDR1 is GTSNPN, CDR2 SVGIG, per germline (reference sequence).

Here the CDR3 reads CATSGNRVGYGYTF. The CDR3 nucleotides read TGTGCCACCAGCGGTAACAGGGTTGGCTATGGCTACACCTTC. The chain links TRBV15 to TRBJ1-2; D may be TRBD1 (6 bases). Germline V gene sequence: CDR1 LNHNV, CDR2 YYDKDF (reference sequence). The CDR3 contains 14 residues. V gave up 5 bases and J gave up 4 bases, with 14 bases separating them.

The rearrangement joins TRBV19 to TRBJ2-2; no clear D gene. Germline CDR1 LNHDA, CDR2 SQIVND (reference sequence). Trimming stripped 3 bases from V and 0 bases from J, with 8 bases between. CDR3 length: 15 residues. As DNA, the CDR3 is TGTGCCAGTAGTATGAGACACTCGAACACCGGGGAGCTGTTTTTT. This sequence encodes CASSMRHSNTGELFF.

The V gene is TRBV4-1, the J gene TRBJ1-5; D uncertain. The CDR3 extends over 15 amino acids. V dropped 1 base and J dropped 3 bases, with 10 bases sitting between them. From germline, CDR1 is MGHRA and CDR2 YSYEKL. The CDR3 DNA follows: TGCGCCAGCAGCCAAGTACCGGACCTCAATCAGCCCCAGCATTTT. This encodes CASSQVPDLNQPQHF.

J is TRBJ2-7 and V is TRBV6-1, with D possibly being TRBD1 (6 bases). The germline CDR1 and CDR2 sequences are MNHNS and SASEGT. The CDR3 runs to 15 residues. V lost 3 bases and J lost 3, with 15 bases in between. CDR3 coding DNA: TGTGCCAGCAGTGATTGGGGGCGAGCCGGCTACGAGCAGTACTTC. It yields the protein CASSDWGRAGYEQYF.

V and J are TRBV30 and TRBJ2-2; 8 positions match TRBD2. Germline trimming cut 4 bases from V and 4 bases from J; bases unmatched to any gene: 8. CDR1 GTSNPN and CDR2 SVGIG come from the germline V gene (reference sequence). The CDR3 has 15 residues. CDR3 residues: CAWTSMRGATGELFF. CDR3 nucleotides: TGTGCCTGGACCAGTATGCGGGGGGCCACCGGGGAGCTGTTTTTT.